This T cell receptor (beta chain) was captured in a study of T cell responses to AZD1222 COVID-19 vaccine. The repertoire was sequenced with immunoSEQ multiplex PCR; TCRdb's copy has only in-frame clones and lacks some. The sample carries 110,000 or so clones, approximately 90% recorded once. This clone appeared once. Its antigen is still unknown. Trimming removed 6 bases at V and 4 bases at J, with 12 bases between. This CDR3 spans 13 amino acids. The germline V gene encodes CDR1 MDHEN and CDR2 SYDVKM. The study, taken as a whole, reports: Unmutated variant regions are reportedly targeted by nearly half of spike-specific TCRs. Only a handful of individuals given AZD1222 were seropositive at baseline.

This chain uses TRBV28 with TRBJ1-1, with D uncertain. Sequencing used peripheral blood, obtained on day 0 of AZD1222 vaccination. This receptor was taken from an adult in good health. CDR3 in amino acids: CASSQVGVTEAFF. In DNA form, the CDR3 reads TGTGCCAGCAGCCAGGTCGGGGTCACTGAAGCTTTCTTT.